This T cell receptor beta chain was sequenced during a study of T cell responses to AZD1222 COVID-19 vaccine. Study results and limitations: Nearly half of spike-specific TCRs reportedly target unmutated variant regions.

Germline CDR1 MRHNA, CDR2 SNTAGT. The CDR3 length is 12 residues. With 0 bases removed from V and 11 bases from J, the gap between germline ends came to 10 bases. Sequencing was performed with immunoSEQ multiplex PCR; in TCRdb, only in-frame clones are kept and a portion is missing. This table holds more than 95,000 clones, about 88% found once. About this clone itself: Antigen specificity is unknown.

The TCR was taken from an adult in good health. The sequencing used peripheral blood, collected on day 0 of AZD1222 vaccination. The chain employs TRBV6-4 and TRBJ1-1, with D possibly being TRBD1 (5 bases). The CDR3 DNA follows: TGTGCCAGCAGTGACTCCGGGGACGTGGCTTTCTTT. Amino acid sequence: CASSDSGDVAFF.